The 31 T cell receptor beta chains given below trace back to one sample, sequenced in a study of blood T cells in healthy people across ages. With a J-beta primer mix and a sample-barcoded 5' primer, a second PCR ran roughly 6 to 11 cycles. MiXCR was run by TCRdb on the 5' RACE reads, yielding one entry per CDR3 protein. The table records some 1.6 million distinct CDR3 sequences, about 35% of them present only once. Material for sequencing was blood. The receptors were sampled from a young woman in good health.

The genes are TRBV4-1 and TRBJ1-4; no firm D call. This CDR3 region has 14 residues. V was pared by 2 bases and J by 3 bases, with 7 bases between. Looked up from germline, CDR1 is MGHRA and CDR2 is YSYEKL. The CDR3 sequence: CASSQRSANEKLFF. CDR3 nucleotide sequence: TGCGCCAGCAGCCAACGCTCGGCTAATGAAAAACTGTTTTTT.

This chain joins TRBV4-1 and TRBJ2-5; 10 bases are shared with TRBD2. The V gene's germline CDR1 is MGHRA and CDR2 YSYEKL. Trimming cost V 5 bases and J 5 bases; bases outside gene matches: 11. The CDR3 covers 16 residues. The CDR3 DNA follows: TGCGCCAGCAGCTCCCCTAGCGGGGGCTGGGAGGAGACCCAGTACTTC. Translating gives CASSSPSGGWEETQYF.

J is TRBJ2-3 and V is TRBV29-1; 7 nucleotides agree with TRBD1. J gave up 2 bases and V 6 bases, and 8 bases lay outside the gene matches. This CDR3 region has 14 residues. CDR1 is SQVTM, CDR2 ANQGSEA, per germline. The chain's CDR3 is CSVPQGRLTDTQYF. In DNA, the CDR3 is TGCAGCGTCCCACAGGGGCGACTCACAGATACGCAGTATTTT.

This rearrangement joins TRBV11-2 to TRBJ2-4; 7 nucleotides agree with TRBD1. Germline trimming cut 6 bases from V and 0 bases from J; bases unmatched to any gene: 5. Germline lookup yields CDR1 SGHAT and CDR2 FQNNGV. This CDR3 contains 15 residues. The CDR3 DNA reads as TGTGCCAGCAGAGAAAGGACAGGAGCCAAAAACATTCAGTACTTC. Translated, it gives CASRERTGAKNIQYF. Looking up the rest from reference TRBV11-2 and TRBJ2-4 gives the full variable domain: EAGVAQSPRYKIIEKRQSVAFWCNPISGHATLYWYQQILGQGPKLLIQFQNNGVVDDSQLPKDRFSAERLKGVDSTLKIQPAKLEDSAVYLCASRERTGAKNIQYFGAGTRLSVL.

The chain employs TRBV5-6 and TRBJ2-7; unclear D gene. Germline loops: CDR1 SGHDT, CDR2 YYEEEE. V lost 3 bases to trimming and J lost 2 bases, with 15 bases between them. The CDR3 runs 15 residues. CDR3 region: CASSSTTSIPYEQYF. The CDR3, as DNA: TGTGCCAGCAGCTCCACGACTTCAATCCCCTACGAGCAGTACTTC.

The chain employs TRBV6-1 and TRBJ2-7; TRBD1 agrees at 7 bases. The CDR3 spans 16 residues. The trim removed 0 bases at V and 3 bases at J, leaving 8 bases unmatched. CDR1 is MNHNS and CDR2 is SASEGT in the germline V gene. In DNA form, the CDR3 reads TGTGCCAGCAGTGAAGCTGGGACAGCGAACCTCTACGAGCAGTACTTC. This translates into CASSEAGTANLYEQYF.

This clonotype has only a few counts. The rearrangement uses TRBV7-9 and TRBJ2-7; 7 bases map to TRBD2. The V gene's germline CDR1 is SEHNR and CDR2 FQNEAQ (reference sequence). Unmatched junction bases numbered 6, after V lost 1 base and J lost 3 bases. The CDR3 contains 15 residues. The CDR3 here is CASSLVLAGFYEQYF. As DNA, the CDR3 is TGTGCCAGCAGCTTAGTCTTAGCGGGTTTCTACGAGCAGTACTTC.

This clonotype was counted ten times or more. CDR3 sequence: CSASSAYEQYF. Here the CDR3 DNA reads TGCAGTGCTAGCTCTGCCTACGAGCAGTACTTC. The J gene is TRBJ2-7, the V gene TRBV20-1; no reliable D call. This CDR3 spans 11 amino acids. V was clipped by 3 bases and J by 2 bases, with 5 bases between them. The germline CDR1 and CDR2 sequences are DFQATT and SNEGSKA (reference sequence).

In this sample, this clonotype turned up a few times. This chain joins TRBV4-1 and TRBJ1-4, with D possibly being TRBD1 (5 bases). V gave up 3 bases and J gave up 9 bases, with 8 bases separating them. Germline CDR1 MGHRA, CDR2 YSYEKL. The CDR3 is 12 residues long. The CDR3 loop reads CASSQAGQKLFF. CDR3 nucleotides: TGCGCCAGCAGCCAGGCGGGGCAAAAACTGTTTTTT.

About this clonotype itself: The junction departs from germline at one end; a sequencing error may be responsible. V is TRBV6-1 and J is TRBJ1-5; D uncertain. The CDR3 consists of 12 residues. Germline-derived CDR1 and CDR2 are MNHNS and SASEGT. CDR3 nucleotide sequence: TGTGCCAGCAGGAATAGCAATCCGCCCCAGCATTTT. This translates into CASRNSNPPQHF.

The CDR3 is CASSSGLHPSDNEQFF. Here the CDR3 DNA reads TGTGCCAGCAGCTCAGGACTCCACCCGAGCGACAATGAGCAGTTCTTC. The genes are TRBV9 and TRBJ2-1; D may be TRBD2 (5 bases). Deletions cut 4 bases from V and 5 bases from J, with 19 bases between. Germline CDR1 SGDLS, CDR2 YYNGEE. The CDR3 extends over 16 amino acids.

Notes on this clonotype: This clone may be a read error of a much larger clone one base away. The chain combines TRBV18 with TRBJ2-3, with D possibly matching TRBD1 (5 bases). Trimming left V 3 bases short and J 3 bases short, with 13 bases between. This CDR3 comprises 15 residues. Germline-derived CDR1 and CDR2 are KGHSH and LQKENI. The DNA for the CDR3 is TGTGCCAGCTCACCTGAACTACCAGGGACAGATACGCAGTATTTT. It specifies CASSPELPGTDTQYF. The full variable domain, completed using reference TRBV18 and TRBJ2-3, is NAGVMQNPRHLVRRRGQEARLRCSPMKGHSHVYWYRQLPEEGLKFMVYLQKENIIDESGMPKERFSAEFPKEGPSILRIQQVVRGDSAAYFCASSPELPGTDTQYFGPGTRLTVL.

The chain employs TRBV11-2 and TRBJ1-4; 7 bases line up with TRBD1. Trimming removed 6 bases from V and 4 bases from J; junction bases left unmatched: 14. The CDR3 is 17 amino acids. The germline CDR1 and CDR2 sequences are SGHAT and FQNNGV. CDR3 amino acids: CASSLSLLRGGNEKLFF. The CDR3, as DNA: TGTGCCAGCAGTCTATCCCTCCTCAGGGGGGGTAATGAAAAACTGTTTTTT.

This clonotype showed up just a few times. The CDR3 nucleotides read TGTGCCATCAGTGAGCCTTTGGCCGGGTCCAACAATGAGCAGTTCTTC. Protein product: CAISEPLAGSNNEQFF. The chain employs TRBV10-3 and TRBJ2-1; D is unclear. The CDR3 contains 16 residues. Germline CDR1 and CDR2: ENHRY and SYGVKD. The V gene lost 2 bases and the J gene lost 5 bases, with 16 bases spanning the gap.

This clonotype has a handful of counts. The chain uses TRBV6-5 and TRBJ2-5, with D tentatively TRBD1 (5 bases). CDR1 is MNHEY, CDR2 SVGAGI, per germline. V was cut by 7 bases and J by 3 bases, with 12 bases left in between. CDR3 size: 13 residues. In nucleotides, the CDR3 is TGTGCCAGCACCGACACAGGAGAAGAGACCCAGTACTTC. It translates to CASTDTGEETQYF.

The chain links TRBV30 to TRBJ2-4, with unresolved D. V shed 0 bases and J shed 4 bases, with 10 bases lying between them. The CDR3 runs to 14 residues. CDR1 GTSNPN and CDR2 SVGIG come from the germline V gene (reference sequence). The chain's CDR3 is CAWSVPKPKNIQYF. The CDR3 bases are TGTGCCTGGAGTGTCCCTAAACCTAAAAACATTCAGTACTTC.

The rearrangement uses TRBV7-2 and TRBJ1-1; tentatively, D is TRBD1 (5 bases). Germline loops: CDR1 SGHTA, CDR2 FQGNSA. The CDR3 has 15 residues. Trimming took off 5 bases at V and 4 bases at J, with 17 bases between the two ends. The CDR3 is CASSTLRGLVTEAFF. The CDR3 nucleotides read TGTGCCAGCAGCACCCTACGGGGGTTGGTCACTGAAGCTTTCTTT.

V is TRBV12-3 or TRBV12-4 and J is TRBJ1-6, with D unclear. V gave up 8 bases and J gave up 10 bases, with 12 bases separating them. The CDR3 sequence is 12 residues long. The CDR3 sequence is CASSMLGSPLHF. CDR3 sequence (DNA): TGTGCCAGCTCTATGTTGGGCTCACCCCTCCACTTT.

The rearrangement uses TRBV27 and TRBJ2-1; TRBD2 aligns across 10 bases. With V trimmed by 3 bases and J by 12 bases, 8 bases remained unmatched. Germline CDR1 reads MNHEY; CDR2 reads SMNVEV (reference sequence). CDR3 size: 14 residues. The CDR3 sequence: CASSFGRGTSVQFF. Here the CDR3 DNA reads TGTGCCAGCAGTTTTGGGAGAGGGACTAGCGTGCAGTTCTTC.

This clonotype was seen a few times. The chain is built from TRBV12-3 or TRBV12-4 and TRBJ2-1; the D is unclear. V was cut by 6 bases and J by 4 bases, with 10 bases left in between. This CDR3 is built from 13 residues. The CDR3 sequence is CASRTDTYNEQFF. The CDR3, as DNA: TGTGCCAGCAGGACCGATACTTACAATGAGCAGTTCTTC.

As for this clonotype: Germline and junction disagree at one end, which may indicate a read error. This chain uses TRBV7-2 with TRBJ2-3; tentatively, D is TRBD2 (5 bases). This CDR3 is 15 amino acids long. Germline values: CDR1 SGHTA, CDR2 FQGNSA. The CDR3 here is CACSLWTRSTDTQYF. The CDR3 nucleotides are TGTGCCTGCAGCTTATGGACTCGAAGCACAGATACGCAGTATTTT.

The chain couples TRBV2 to TRBJ2-1; D is possibly TRBD1 (6 bases). Trimming cost V 6 bases and J 2 bases, with 17 bases left between them. CDR1 is SNHLY and CDR2 is FYNNEI in the germline V gene. The CDR3 consists of 16 residues. In nucleotides, the CDR3 is TGTGCCAGCAGAGGCCCGGGACACGGCACCTACAATGAGCAGTTCTTC. This sequence encodes CASRGPGHGTYNEQFF. Together with reference TRBV2 and TRBJ2-1, the CDR3 gives the full variable domain: EPEVTQTPSHQVTQMGQEVILRCVPISNHLYFYWYRQILGQKVEFLVSFYNNEISEKSEIFDDQFSVERPDGSNFTLKIRSTKLEDSAMYFCASRGPGHGTYNEQFFGPGTRLTVL.

This clonotype showed up just a few times. The chain recombines TRBV11-2 with TRBJ2-1, with 10 bases identical to TRBD2. This CDR3 has 15 amino acids. In germline, CDR1 is SGHAT, CDR2 FQNNGV. With 6 bases clipped from V and 5 bases from J, the junction kept 7 bases outside the gene matches. For the CDR3, the DNA is TGTGCCAGCAGGCCAGCGGGGGGGCCGCACAATGAGCAGTTCTTC. Residues: CASRPAGGPHNEQFF.

V is TRBV27 and J is TRBJ1-4; the match to TRBD1 covers 12 bases. The length of the CDR3 is 16 residues. Germline V gene lookup returns CDR1 MNHEY and CDR2 SMNVEV (reference sequence). Trimming took 3 bases from V and 7 from J; bases not matched to a gene: 6. The CDR3 nucleotides are TGTGCCAGCAGTTTTGGGACAGGGGGCGCGGGTGAAAAACTGTTTTTT. It codes for CASSFGTGGAGEKLFF.

This chain joins TRBV20-1 and TRBJ2-5, with D unresolved. V dropped 7 bases and J dropped 0 bases, with 6 bases sitting between them. The CDR3 has 11 amino acids. Germline loops: CDR1 DFQATT, CDR2 SNEGSKA (reference sequence). This CDR3 reads CSVVYQETQYF. The CDR3 DNA reads as TGCAGTGTTGTGTACCAAGAGACCCAGTACTTC.

This sequence joins TRBV7-2 and TRBJ1-5; TRBD1 might be the D (6 bases). Trimming pared 5 bases from V and 5 bases from J, leaving 16 bases between. From germline, CDR1 is SGHTA and CDR2 FQGNSA. This CDR3 has 15 amino acids. The CDR3 sequence is CASSQSGTKYQPQHF. The CDR3 DNA sequence: TGTGCCAGCAGCCAATCCGGGACAAAGTATCAGCCCCAGCATTTT.

In this sample, this clonotype turned up many times. V usage is TRBV29-1 and J usage is TRBJ2-3, with D perhaps matching TRBD1 (5 bases). The ends were cut back, 0 bases at V and 3 bases at J, with 7 bases in the middle. The CDR3 runs to 13 residues. Germline CDR1 reads SQVTM; CDR2 reads ANQGSEA. For the CDR3, the DNA is TGCAGCGTTGAAGAAGGGGTAACAGATACGCAGTATTTT. This codes for CSVEEGVTDTQYF.

V gene TRBV25-1 combines with J gene TRBJ2-3; TRBD1 matches at 9 bases. Losses at the gene ends were 3 bases for V and 2 bases for J; bases not matched to a gene: 9. This CDR3 is built from 17 residues. Germline loops: CDR1 MGHDK, CDR2 SYGVNS. The CDR3 is CASSETGTGKNTDTQYF. As DNA, the CDR3 is TGTGCCAGCAGTGAGACCGGGACAGGGAAAAACACAGATACGCAGTATTTT.

V and J are TRBV6-4 and TRBJ1-2; D is perhaps TRBD1 (5 bases). CDR3 length equals 15 residues. With 3 bases removed from V and 4 bases from J, the gap between germline ends came to 15 bases. CDR1 and CDR2 (germline): MRHNA, SNTAGT. The CDR3 is CASSEAAGNFYGYTF. The CDR3 coding sequence is TGTGCCAGCAGTGAAGCGGCAGGGAATTTCTATGGCTACACCTTC.

This chain uses TRBV28 with TRBJ2-1; TRBD2 agrees at 7 bases. Germline V CDR1 and CDR2: MDHEN, SYDVKM. The length of the CDR3 is 14 residues. V gave up 8 bases and J gave up 7 bases; unmatched junction bases: 11. The CDR3 DNA is TGTGCCAGCGGACATGGAGCGGGACGTAATGAGCAGTTCTTC. It yields the protein CASGHGAGRNEQFF.

This clonotype has a handful of counts. This sequence joins TRBV7-9 and TRBJ2-1, with 11 bases identical to TRBD2. CDR1 is SEHNR and CDR2 is FQNEAQ in the germline V gene (reference sequence). The CDR3 has 14 residues. With V trimmed by 10 bases and J by 8 bases, 10 bases remained unmatched. As DNA, the CDR3 is TGTGCCATCAGAACTAGCGGGGGACCCTATGAGCAGTTCTTC. Protein sequence: CAIRTSGGPYEQFF.